The rows below give T cell receptor beta chains drawn from one sample of a study of blood T cell repertoires in COVID-19. Profiled with immunoSEQ multiplex PCR; TCRdb holds only in-frame clones, not every one. Among 65,000 to 85,000 clones listed, over 70% were seen once. The sample comprised peripheral blood. These receptors were taken from a man aged 45-65 years with active or convalescent COVID-19. The CDR3 runs from the conserved cysteine through the conserved F or W. A D gene is named only where the DNA matches it firmly. The size field is filled for only some rows; it gives once, few, many or a size class.

cdr3_nt: TGTGCCAGCAGCTTAGTCGCAGGGGGCAATCAGCCCCAGCATTTT; cdr3_aa: CASSLVAGGNQPQHF; clone_size: -; v_call: TRBV7-8; j_call: TRBJ1-5; d_call: -
cdr3_nt: TGTGCCTGGAGTGCTGTAAATGAGCAGTTCTTC; cdr3_aa: CAWSAVNEQFF; clone_size: -; v_call: TRBV30; j_call: TRBJ2-1; d_call: -
cdr3_nt: TGTGCCAGCAGCTTAGCTCAGCGGGGGGACATTTACGAGCAGTACTTC; cdr3_aa: CASSLAQRGDIYEQYF; clone_size: few; v_call: TRBV7-6; j_call: TRBJ2-7; d_call: TRBD2
cdr3_nt: TGTGCCAGCAGCCCGAATGTAGACTCTGGAAACACCATATATTTT; cdr3_aa: CASSPNVDSGNTIYF; clone_size: -; v_call: TRBV6-5; j_call: TRBJ1-3; d_call: -
cdr3_nt: TGTGCCAGCAAAAGGGAGCCCCCAGAGACCCAGTACTTC; cdr3_aa: CASKREPPETQYF; clone_size: -; v_call: TRBV6-5; j_call: TRBJ2-5; d_call: -
cdr3_nt: TGTGCCAGCAGACAGGGGTGGGCCGGGGAGCTGTTTTTT; cdr3_aa: CASRQGWAGELFF; clone_size: -; v_call: TRBV2; j_call: TRBJ2-2; d_call: TRBD1
cdr3_nt: TGTGCTAGTGGTTTGAACCCAGATGGAGTAGCCGGGGAGCTGTTTTTT; cdr3_aa: CASGLNPDGVAGELFF; clone_size: -; v_call: TRBV12-5; j_call: TRBJ2-2; d_call: -
cdr3_nt: TGTGCCAGCAGCTTGGATTCGGTCTTAGCCAAAAACATTCAGTACTTC; cdr3_aa: CASSLDSVLAKNIQYF; clone_size: few; v_call: TRBV5-6; j_call: TRBJ2-4; d_call: -
cdr3_nt: TGTGCCAGCAGTGAACGAAGGGGGGGCAACTATGGCTACACCTTC; cdr3_aa: CASSERRGGNYGYTF; clone_size: few; v_call: TRBV2; j_call: TRBJ1-2; d_call: -
cdr3_nt: TGTGCCAGCAGTTGGGGCAGCAATCAGCCCCAGCATTTT; cdr3_aa: CASSWGSNQPQHF; clone_size: -; v_call: TRBV6-5; j_call: TRBJ1-5; d_call: -
cdr3_nt: TGTGCAAGTCGCTCCCCCCAACTCGGCCGTTATGGGCGAACTGAAGCTTTCTTT; cdr3_aa: CASRSPQLGRYGRTEAFF; clone_size: -; v_call: TRBV12-2; j_call: TRBJ1-1; d_call: -
cdr3_nt: TGTGCCAGCAGTTACTCGACGTCGCGGGGGGGCCCAGAGACCCAGTACTTC; cdr3_aa: CASSYSTSRGGPETQYF; clone_size: -; v_call: TRBV6-2/TRBV6-3; j_call: TRBJ2-5; d_call: TRBD2
cdr3_nt: TGTGCCAGCAGCCGGGCTGGTCAGGGGGAAAAACTGTTTTTT; cdr3_aa: CASSRAGQGEKLFF; clone_size: -; v_call: TRBV7-7; j_call: TRBJ1-4; d_call: -
cdr3_nt: TGTGCCACCAGCAGAGATCCCCGATCCCGGACTGAAGCTTTCTTT; cdr3_aa: CATSRDPRSRTEAFF; clone_size: -; v_call: TRBV15; j_call: TRBJ1-1; d_call: -
cdr3_nt: TGTGCCAGCTCCGCACAGGGGACTAGAGGGAACACCGGGGAGCTGTTTTTT; cdr3_aa: CASSAQGTRGNTGELFF; clone_size: -; v_call: TRBV18; j_call: TRBJ2-2; d_call: -
cdr3_nt: TGTGCCAGCAGCTCTGGACTAGAGCAGTACTTC; cdr3_aa: CASSSGLEQYF; clone_size: -; v_call: TRBV6-6; j_call: TRBJ2-7; d_call: -
cdr3_nt: TGCAGCGTTGAAGACCAGGGGGCCTACGAGCAGTACTTC; cdr3_aa: CSVEDQGAYEQYF; clone_size: -; v_call: TRBV29-1; j_call: TRBJ2-7; d_call: TRBD1
cdr3_nt: TGTGCCAGCAGCGCCACAGGGGGATTTCCACCCCTCCACTTT; cdr3_aa: CASSATGGFPPLHF; clone_size: -; v_call: TRBV9; j_call: TRBJ1-6; d_call: TRBD1
cdr3_nt: TGTGCCAGTAGTATAGAAGGCACCCGCGGGGGCAATCAGCCCCAGCATTTT; cdr3_aa: CASSIEGTRGGNQPQHF; clone_size: many; v_call: TRBV19; j_call: TRBJ1-5; d_call: -
cdr3_nt: TGTGCCAGCAGTTATTCAACTAGCGGGTCGGAGACCCAGTACTTC; cdr3_aa: CASSYSTSGSETQYF; clone_size: -; v_call: TRBV6-2/TRBV6-3; j_call: TRBJ2-5; d_call: TRBD2
cdr3_nt: TGTGCCATCAGTGACCCGATCGGCGGCTCCTACGAGCAGTACTTC; cdr3_aa: CAISDPIGGSYEQYF; clone_size: few; v_call: TRBV10-3; j_call: TRBJ2-7; d_call: -
cdr3_nt: TGCGCCAGCAGCCAAGAGTTACTTTCTGGGGCCAACGTCCTGACTTTC; cdr3_aa: CASSQELLSGANVLTF; clone_size: -; v_call: TRBV4-3; j_call: TRBJ2-6; d_call: -
cdr3_nt: TGTGCCAGCTCACCAGCAGGGATCTCTGGCTACACCTTC; cdr3_aa: CASSPAGISGYTF; clone_size: -; v_call: TRBV18; j_call: TRBJ1-2; d_call: -
cdr3_nt: TGTGCCAGCAGCTTAGAATTTAGCTCCTACAATGAGCAGTTCTTC; cdr3_aa: CASSLEFSSYNEQFF; clone_size: -; v_call: TRBV7-2; j_call: TRBJ2-1; d_call: -
cdr3_nt: TGCGCCAGCAGCCACCTTTCTAGCGGGGGCACAGATACGCAGTATTTT; cdr3_aa: CASSHLSSGGTDTQYF; clone_size: few; v_call: TRBV5-1; j_call: TRBJ2-3; d_call: TRBD2
cdr3_nt: TGCGCCAGCAGCCAAGATATTAACAGTAACACCGGGGAGCTGTTTTTT; cdr3_aa: CASSQDINSNTGELFF; clone_size: once; v_call: TRBV4-1; j_call: TRBJ2-2; d_call: -
cdr3_nt: TGTGCCATCAGTGACCGGCTAGCGGGGCCCCTCGGGCAGTACTTC; cdr3_aa: CAISDRLAGPLGQYF; clone_size: -; v_call: TRBV10-3; j_call: TRBJ2-7; d_call: TRBD2
cdr3_nt: TGTGCCAGCAGTCTTGGGTCCGGGACAGGCTACGAGCAGTACTTC; cdr3_aa: CASSLGSGTGYEQYF; clone_size: -; v_call: TRBV6-6; j_call: TRBJ2-7; d_call: TRBD1
cdr3_nt: TGTGCCAGCAGCGGGCCCGGGGGGGCGTATTCCGGGGAGCTGTTTTTT; cdr3_aa: CASSGPGGAYSGELFF; clone_size: -; v_call: TRBV5-8; j_call: TRBJ2-2; d_call: TRBD2
cdr3_nt: TGTGCCAGCAGCTTCCGGGACAGGGGCCACGAGCAGTACTTC; cdr3_aa: CASSFRDRGHEQYF; clone_size: -; v_call: TRBV21-1; j_call: TRBJ2-7; d_call: -
cdr3_nt: TGTGCCAGCAGCCAAGATCCGGGGGGGGGCCGCGAGACCCAGTACTTC; cdr3_aa: CASSQDPGGGRETQYF; clone_size: few; v_call: TRBV4-2; j_call: TRBJ2-5; d_call: TRBD2
cdr3_nt: TGTGCCAGCAGCACGGGACAGGGCCTTAACTATGGCTACACCTTC; cdr3_aa: CASSTGQGLNYGYTF; clone_size: -; v_call: TRBV5-5; j_call: TRBJ1-2; d_call: TRBD1
cdr3_nt: TGTGCCAGCAGCCAGGGGCAGGGGATGGATGGCTACACCTTC; cdr3_aa: CASSQGQGMDGYTF; clone_size: -; v_call: TRBV3-1/TRBV3-2; j_call: TRBJ1-2; d_call: -
cdr3_nt: TGCAGTGCTAGTATTCTCAGGGGTAGGATCTACGAGCAGTACTTC; cdr3_aa: CSASILRGRIYEQYF; clone_size: -; v_call: TRBV20-1; j_call: TRBJ2-7; d_call: -
cdr3_nt: TGTGCCAGTAGTAGGAGTGCAGGGTTCACCGGGGAGCTGTTTTTT; cdr3_aa: CASSRSAGFTGELFF; clone_size: -; v_call: TRBV19; j_call: TRBJ2-2; d_call: -
cdr3_nt: TGTGCCAGTAGTTCGGACAGGGGTTCGAGTCAGCCCCAGCATTTT; cdr3_aa: CASSSDRGSSQPQHF; clone_size: -; v_call: TRBV19; j_call: TRBJ1-5; d_call: TRBD1
cdr3_nt: TGTGCCAGCAGCCAAGATGAGGAGCGGGGGCCGTTCTTC; cdr3_aa: CASSQDEERGPFF; clone_size: many; v_call: TRBV3-1/TRBV3-2; j_call: TRBJ2-1; d_call: TRBD2
cdr3_nt: TGTGCCAGCATCCGGAGGGCTGAAGCTTTCTTT; cdr3_aa: CASIRRAEAFF; clone_size: once; v_call: TRBV12-3/TRBV12-4; j_call: TRBJ1-1; d_call: -
cdr3_nt: TGTGCCAGCAGCTTCCGCGGCGGCACAGATACGCAGTATTTT; cdr3_aa: CASSFRGGTDTQYF; clone_size: -; v_call: TRBV7-2; j_call: TRBJ2-3; d_call: -
cdr3_nt: TGTGCCAGCAGTCCGTCCCACGGGGATACGCAGTATTTT; cdr3_aa: CASSPSHGDTQYF; clone_size: -; v_call: TRBV6-5; j_call: TRBJ2-3; d_call: -
cdr3_nt: TGTGCCAGCAGTTTCGTACAGGGAAACTATGGCTACACCTTC; cdr3_aa: CASSFVQGNYGYTF; clone_size: -; v_call: TRBV6-5; j_call: TRBJ1-2; d_call: -
cdr3_nt: TGTGCCAGCAGCTTGGCTGTCAGGGGCAATTCACCCCTCCACTTT; cdr3_aa: CASSLAVRGNSPLHF; clone_size: few; v_call: TRBV5-6; j_call: TRBJ1-6; d_call: -
cdr3_nt: TGTGCCAGCAGTTACCCGGGCTACACCTTC; cdr3_aa: CASSYPGYTF; clone_size: many; v_call: TRBV6-5; j_call: TRBJ1-2; d_call: -
cdr3_nt: TGTGCCAGTTCCCGGGGGGGGCCCGGATGGAATGAGCAGTTCTTC; cdr3_aa: CASSRGGPGWNEQFF; clone_size: -; v_call: TRBV19; j_call: TRBJ2-1; d_call: TRBD2
cdr3_nt: TGTGCCAGCAGCTTATTCGCGGGGGTGGGAGATACGCAGTATTTT; cdr3_aa: CASSLFAGVGDTQYF; clone_size: -; v_call: TRBV7-2; j_call: TRBJ2-3; d_call: TRBD2
cdr3_nt: TGTGCCAGCAGTTACGGAGGACAGGGGAAATCACCCCTCCACTTT; cdr3_aa: CASSYGGQGKSPLHF; clone_size: few; v_call: TRBV6-5; j_call: TRBJ1-6; d_call: TRBD1